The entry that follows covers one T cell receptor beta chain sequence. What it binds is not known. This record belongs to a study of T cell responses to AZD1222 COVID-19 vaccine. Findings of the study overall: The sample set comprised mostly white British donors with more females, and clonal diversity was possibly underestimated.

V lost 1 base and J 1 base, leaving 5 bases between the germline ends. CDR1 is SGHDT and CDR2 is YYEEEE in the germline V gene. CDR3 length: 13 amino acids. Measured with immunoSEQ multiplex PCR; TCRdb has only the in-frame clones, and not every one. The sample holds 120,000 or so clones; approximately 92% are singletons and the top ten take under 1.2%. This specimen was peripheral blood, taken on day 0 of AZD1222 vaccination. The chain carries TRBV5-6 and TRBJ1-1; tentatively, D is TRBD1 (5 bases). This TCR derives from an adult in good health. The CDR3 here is CASSLQGNTEAFF. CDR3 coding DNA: TGTGCCAGCAGCTTGCAGGGGAACACTGAAGCTTTCTTT.